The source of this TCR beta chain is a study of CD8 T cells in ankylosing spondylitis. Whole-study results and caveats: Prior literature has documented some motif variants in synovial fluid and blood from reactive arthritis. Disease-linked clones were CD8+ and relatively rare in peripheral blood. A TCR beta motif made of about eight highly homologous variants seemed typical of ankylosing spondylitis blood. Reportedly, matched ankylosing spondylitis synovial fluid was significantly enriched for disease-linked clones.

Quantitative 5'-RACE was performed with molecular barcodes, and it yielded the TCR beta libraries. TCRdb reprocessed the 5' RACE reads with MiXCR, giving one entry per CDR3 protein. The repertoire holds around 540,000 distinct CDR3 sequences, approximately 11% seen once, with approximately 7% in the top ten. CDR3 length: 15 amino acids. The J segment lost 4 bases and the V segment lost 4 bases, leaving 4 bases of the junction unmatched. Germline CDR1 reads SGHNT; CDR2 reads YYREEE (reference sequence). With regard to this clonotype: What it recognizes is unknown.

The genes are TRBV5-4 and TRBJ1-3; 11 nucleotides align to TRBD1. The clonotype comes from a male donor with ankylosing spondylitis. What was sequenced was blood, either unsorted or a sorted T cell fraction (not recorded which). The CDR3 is CASSPGQGVGNTIYF. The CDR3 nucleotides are TGTGCCAGCAGCCCGGGACAGGGGGTCGGAAACACCATATATTTT.